Frequency places the clone carrying this T cell receptor beta chain as medium-sized. Its specificity is unknown. Live CSF cells were sorted with a live/dead marker for droplet-based sequencing. Germline CDR1 and CDR2: MGHRA and YSYEKL. This CDR3 has 17 residues. TCRdb re-called the 10x single-cell sequencing reads and shows each CDR3 protein once, DNA omitted. The sample has roughly 1,500 distinct CDR3 sequences; the top ten hold roughly a fifth. The record originates from a study of CD8 T cells in cerebrospinal fluid in Alzheimer's disease. Study-wide results and caveats: Alzheimer's patients were not enriched for EBV-specific clones, which were not the most expanded. In mild cognitive impairment or Alzheimer's disease, the biggest CSF clone made up more TCRs than in controls.

This TCR came from a human donor with mild cognitive impairment. The chain uses TRBV4-1 and TRBJ2-2; TCRdb's assignment of TRBD2 cannot be checked, as there is no DNA. The material sequenced was cerebrospinal fluid. The CDR3 sequence is CASSQDQGRVNTGELFF.